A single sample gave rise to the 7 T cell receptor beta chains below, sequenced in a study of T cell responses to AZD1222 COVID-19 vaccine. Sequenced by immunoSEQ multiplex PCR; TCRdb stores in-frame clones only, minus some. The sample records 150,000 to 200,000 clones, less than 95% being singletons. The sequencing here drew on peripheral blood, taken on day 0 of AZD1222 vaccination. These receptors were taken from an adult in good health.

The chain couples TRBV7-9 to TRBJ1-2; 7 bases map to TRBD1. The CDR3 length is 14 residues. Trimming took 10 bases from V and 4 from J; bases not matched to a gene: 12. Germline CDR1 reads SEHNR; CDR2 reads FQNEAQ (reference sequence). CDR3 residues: CATQGMTGTYGYTF. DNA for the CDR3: TGTGCCACCCAAGGGATGACAGGGACCTATGGCTACACCTTC.

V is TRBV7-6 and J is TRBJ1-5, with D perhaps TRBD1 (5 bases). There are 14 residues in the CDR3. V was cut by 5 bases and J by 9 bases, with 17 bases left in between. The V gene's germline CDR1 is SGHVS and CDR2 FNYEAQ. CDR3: CASSPSGRDPPQHF. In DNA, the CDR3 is TGTGCCAGCAGCCCCAGCGGCAGGGACCCGCCCCAGCATTTT. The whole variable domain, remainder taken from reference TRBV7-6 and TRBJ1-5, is GAGVSQSPRYKVTKRGQDVALRCDPISGHVSLYWYRQALGQGPEFLTYFNYEAQQDKSGLPNDRFSAERPEGSISTLTIQRTEQRDSAMYRCASSPSGRDPPQHFGDGTRLSIL.

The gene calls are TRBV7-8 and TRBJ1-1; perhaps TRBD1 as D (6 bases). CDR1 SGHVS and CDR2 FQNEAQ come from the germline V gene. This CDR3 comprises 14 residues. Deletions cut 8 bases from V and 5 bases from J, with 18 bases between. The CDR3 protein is CASSRGIGGTEAFF. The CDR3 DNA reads TGTGCCAGCTCTAGGGGGATTGGGGGGACTGAAGCTTTCTTT.

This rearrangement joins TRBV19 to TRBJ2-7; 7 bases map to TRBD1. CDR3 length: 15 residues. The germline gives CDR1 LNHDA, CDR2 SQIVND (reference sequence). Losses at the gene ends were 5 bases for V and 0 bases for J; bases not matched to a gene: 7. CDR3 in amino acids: CASSFTRDSSYEQYF. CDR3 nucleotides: TGTGCCAGTAGTTTCACTCGGGACAGCTCCTACGAGCAGTACTTC.

The CDR3 protein is CAWSGTSGRKLNTGELFF. The CDR3 nucleotides are TGTGCCTGGAGTGGGACTAGCGGGAGGAAATTGAACACCGGGGAGCTGTTTTTT. This chain connects TRBV30 to TRBJ2-2, with 14 bases that match TRBD2. This CDR3 has 18 amino acids. Germline loops: CDR1 GTSNPN, CDR2 SVGIG (reference sequence). After removal of 1 base from V and 1 base from J, the junction contained 5 bases not matched to a gene.

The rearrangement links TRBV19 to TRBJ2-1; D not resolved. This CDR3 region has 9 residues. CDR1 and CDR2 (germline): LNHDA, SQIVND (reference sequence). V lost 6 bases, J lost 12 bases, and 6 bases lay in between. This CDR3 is CASRMGQFF. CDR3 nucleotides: TGTGCCAGTAGAATGGGGCAGTTCTTC.

CDR3 DNA: TGTGCCAGCAGCCAAGACAGGGTGGTTAATGAAAAACTGTTTTTT. Residues: CASSQDRVVNEKLFF. The chain employs TRBV21-1 and TRBJ1-4; the table's D gene call, TRBD1, was not cross checked with the DNA. TRBV21-1 is shown as a pseudogene. There are 15 residues in the CDR3.